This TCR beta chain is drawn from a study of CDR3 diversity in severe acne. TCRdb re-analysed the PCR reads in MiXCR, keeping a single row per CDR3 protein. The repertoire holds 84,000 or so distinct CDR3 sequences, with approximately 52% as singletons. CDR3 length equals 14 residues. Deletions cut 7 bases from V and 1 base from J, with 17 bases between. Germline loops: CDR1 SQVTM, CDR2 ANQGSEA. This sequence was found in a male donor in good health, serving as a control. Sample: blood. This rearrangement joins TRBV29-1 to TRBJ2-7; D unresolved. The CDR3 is CSATPQTDSYEQYF. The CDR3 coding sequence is TGCAGCGCAACACCCCAGACGGATTCCTACGAGCAGTACTTC.